These T cell receptor beta chains were read from a single sample in a study of blood T cells in healthy people across ages. TCRdb analysed the 5' RACE reads with MiXCR anew, one entry per CDR3 protein. The sample has approximately 800,000 distinct CDR3 sequences, approximately 67% seen once; the top ten hold about 27%. What was sequenced was blood. These TCRs come from a man aged 25-40 years in good health. Each CDR3 is given with its conserved first and last residue. Fields, in order: V gene, D gene, J gene, CDR3 protein. The D gene is left open where the match is weak.

TRBV20-1,TRBD1,TRBJ2-3,CSARETGQGADTQYF
TRBV6-1,-,TRBJ2-5,CASRTRRIGVSGNEQYF
TRBV20-1,-,TRBJ1-2,CSAPWTANYGYTF
TRBV20-1,TRBD2,TRBJ2-1,CSARDTLAGAYNEQFF
TRBV7-2,-,TRBJ1-2,CASSLPGEYKNGYTF
TRBV27,-,TRBJ2-3,CASSLGGHTDTQYF
TRBV12-3/TRBV12-4,-,TRBJ2-7,CASRLNAYEQYF
TRBV12-3/TRBV12-4,TRBD1,TRBJ1-5,CASSPRTGEVGPQHF
TRBV20-1,-,TRBJ2-4,CSASEGANPAKNIQYF
TRBV5-1,-,TRBJ2-3,CASAPLTVQVDTQYF
TRBV10-3,-,TRBJ2-3,CVISDGLKDTQYF
TRBV5-6,-,TRBJ1-6,CASSLADSYSPLHF
TRBV14,-,TRBJ1-2,CASSPTQGLGGYTF
TRBV7-2,-,TRBJ2-7,CASSSLGDTNQYF
TRBV5-1,-,TRBJ2-5,CASSARTSSIGETQYF
TRBV5-1,TRBD1,TRBJ2-7,CASSFGAGTANEQYF
TRBV20-1,TRBD2,TRBJ2-5,CSARGLAAQETQYF
TRBV7-2,-,TRBJ2-3,CASSHNAGADTQYF
TRBV20-1,TRBD1,TRBJ2-1,CSARDEGQGAYNEQFF
TRBV9,-,TRBJ2-7,CASSVGEEGIISYEQYF
TRBV7-9,TRBD1,TRBJ2-7,CASTGDRGQSYEQYF
TRBV11-2,TRBD2,TRBJ2-1,CASSPSGGGREQFF
TRBV27,TRBD2,TRBJ2-5,CASSLRIAGETIQETQYF
TRBV18,-,TRBJ2-1,CASSPPGLRGQFF
TRBV6-5,-,TRBJ2-3,CASSSTLPSSTDTQYF
TRBV12-3/TRBV12-4,-,TRBJ2-5,CASSVNLETQYF
TRBV25-1,TRBD1,TRBJ1-2,CASSGTGLNYGYTF
TRBV4-1,-,TRBJ2-1,CASSPNTILAPNEQFF
TRBV29-1,-,TRBJ2-5,CSVDGQVKETQYF
TRBV7-3,-,TRBJ2-5,CASSRQGAGEETQYF